This T cell receptor (beta chain) stems from a study of identical twins. Notes on the study in general: Weaker excess sharing between twins was seen in beta out-of-frame sequences. There were fewer insertions in abundant cord blood beta clonotypes, but memory repertoires showed no such pattern. Excess low generation probability was seen in twin-shared out-of-frame alpha sequences.

Germline V gene lookup returns CDR1 SGHVS and CDR2 FQNEAQ. Germline trimming cut 1 base from V and 7 bases from J; bases unmatched to any gene: 9. This CDR3 contains 17 residues. There are a few counts of this clonotype. The antigen is unknown. Via MiXCR, TCRdb re-called the 5' RACE reads, giving one row per CDR3 protein. The sample has roughly 250,000 distinct CDR3 sequences; 5.5% to 7% are singletons. These records were also assigned to another study, of yellow fever vaccine responses in identical twins. That study adds: Vaccine-induced T cell responses in twins were reportedly observed to appear partly convergent, partly personalized.

This chain links TRBV7-8 with TRBJ2-1; 11 nucleotides align to TRBD2. Source material: memory (CD45RO+) T cells sorted from blood. The receptor's source is a woman under 30 in good health. The CDR3 spells CASSLVVSGRVRNEQFF. CDR3 in DNA: TGTGCCAGCAGCTTAGTGGTTAGCGGGAGGGTAAGGAATGAGCAGTTCTTC.